This T cell receptor (beta chain) was found in a study of blood T cell repertoires in COVID-19. In the study overall: Nucleic acid was either cDNA or gDNA, and it came from T cells, B-cell-depleted T cells, or PBMCs.

The length of the CDR3 is 14 residues. CDR1 GTSNPN and CDR2 SVGIG come from the germline V gene (reference sequence). V lost 8 bases, J lost 9 bases, and 26 bases lay in between. Profiling relied on immunoSEQ multiplex PCR, and the TCRdb table lists in-frame clones only, not all of them. This table holds about 280,000 clones, 85% found once. This receptor was taken from a man aged 45-65 years with active or convalescent COVID-19. The chain joins TRBV30 to TRBJ2-7; a weak D match, TRBD1 (6 bases). Sequencing input: peripheral blood. CDR3 DNA: TGTGCCGGGATATACCGGGACATACCTACGAGGCAGTACTTC. Protein sequence: CAGIYRDIPTRQYF.